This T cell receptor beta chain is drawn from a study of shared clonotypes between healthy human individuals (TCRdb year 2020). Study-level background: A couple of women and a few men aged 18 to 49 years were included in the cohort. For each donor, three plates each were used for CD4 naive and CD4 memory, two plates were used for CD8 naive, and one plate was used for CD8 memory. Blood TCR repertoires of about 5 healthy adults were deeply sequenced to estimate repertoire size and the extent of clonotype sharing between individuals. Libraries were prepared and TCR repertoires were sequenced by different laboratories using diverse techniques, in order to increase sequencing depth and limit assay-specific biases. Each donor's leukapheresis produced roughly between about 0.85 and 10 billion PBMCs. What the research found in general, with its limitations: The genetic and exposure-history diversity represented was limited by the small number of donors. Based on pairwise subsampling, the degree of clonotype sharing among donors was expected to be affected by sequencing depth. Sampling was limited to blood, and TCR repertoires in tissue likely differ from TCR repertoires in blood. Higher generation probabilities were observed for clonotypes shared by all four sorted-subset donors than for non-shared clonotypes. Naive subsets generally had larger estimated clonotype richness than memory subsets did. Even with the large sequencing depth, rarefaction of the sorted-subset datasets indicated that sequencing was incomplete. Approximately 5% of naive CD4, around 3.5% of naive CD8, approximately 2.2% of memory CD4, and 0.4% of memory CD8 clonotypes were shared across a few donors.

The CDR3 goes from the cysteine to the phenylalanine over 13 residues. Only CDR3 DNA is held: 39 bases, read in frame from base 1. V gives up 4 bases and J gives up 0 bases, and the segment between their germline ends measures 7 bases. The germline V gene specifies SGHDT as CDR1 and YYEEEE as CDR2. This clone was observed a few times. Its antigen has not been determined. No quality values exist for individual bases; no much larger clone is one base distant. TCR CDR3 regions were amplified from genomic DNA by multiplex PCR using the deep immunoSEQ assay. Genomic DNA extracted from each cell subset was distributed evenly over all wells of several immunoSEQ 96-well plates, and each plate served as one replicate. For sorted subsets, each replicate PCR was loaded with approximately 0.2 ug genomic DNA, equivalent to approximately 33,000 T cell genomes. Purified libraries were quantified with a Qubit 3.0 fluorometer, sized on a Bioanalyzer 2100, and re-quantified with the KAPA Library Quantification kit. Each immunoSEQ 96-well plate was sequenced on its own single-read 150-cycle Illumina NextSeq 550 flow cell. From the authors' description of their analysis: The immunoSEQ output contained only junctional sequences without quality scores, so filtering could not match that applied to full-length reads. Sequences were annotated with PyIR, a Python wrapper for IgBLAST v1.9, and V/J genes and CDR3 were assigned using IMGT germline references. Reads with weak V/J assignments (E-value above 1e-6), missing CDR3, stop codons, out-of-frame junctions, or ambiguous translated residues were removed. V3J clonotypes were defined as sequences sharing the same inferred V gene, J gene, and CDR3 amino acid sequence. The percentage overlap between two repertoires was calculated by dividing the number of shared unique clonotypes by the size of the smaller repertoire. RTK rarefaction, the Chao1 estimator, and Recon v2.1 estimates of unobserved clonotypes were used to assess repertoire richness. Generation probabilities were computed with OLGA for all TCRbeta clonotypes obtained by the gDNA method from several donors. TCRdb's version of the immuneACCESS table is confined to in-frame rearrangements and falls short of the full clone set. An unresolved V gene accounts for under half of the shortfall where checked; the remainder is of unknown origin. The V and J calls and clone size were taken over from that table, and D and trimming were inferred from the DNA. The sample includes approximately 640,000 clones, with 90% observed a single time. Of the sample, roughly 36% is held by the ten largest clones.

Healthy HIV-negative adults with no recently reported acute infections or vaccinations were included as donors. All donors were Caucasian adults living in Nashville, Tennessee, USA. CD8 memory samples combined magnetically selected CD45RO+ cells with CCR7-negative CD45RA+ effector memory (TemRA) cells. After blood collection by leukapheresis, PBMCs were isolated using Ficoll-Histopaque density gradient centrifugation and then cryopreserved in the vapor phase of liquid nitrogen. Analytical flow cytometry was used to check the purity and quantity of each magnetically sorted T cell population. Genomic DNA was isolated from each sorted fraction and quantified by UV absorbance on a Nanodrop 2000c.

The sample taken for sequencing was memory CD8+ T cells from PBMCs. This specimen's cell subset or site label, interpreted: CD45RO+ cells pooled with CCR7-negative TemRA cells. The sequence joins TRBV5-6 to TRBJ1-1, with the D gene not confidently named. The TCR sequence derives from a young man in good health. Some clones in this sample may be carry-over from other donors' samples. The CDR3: CASSAEMNTEAFF. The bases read TGTGCCAGCAGCGCGGAGATGAACACTGAAGCTTTCTTT.